The 26 T cell receptor beta chains reported below all come from one sample, sequenced in a study of OX40 agonist ivuxolimab in advanced cancers. Profiling relied on immunoSEQ multiplex PCR, and the TCRdb table lists in-frame clones only, not all of them. The sample includes more than 80,000 clones, more than 80% of them seen just once. The sample was CD4+ or CD8+ T cells sorted from blood, taken in a trial of the OX40 agonist ivuxolimab. Receptors originate from an adult with an advanced solid tumor such as melanoma, head and neck, liver or kidney cancer.

V gene TRBV20-1 combines with J gene TRBJ2-1, with unresolved D. Germline V gene sequence: CDR1 DFQATT, CDR2 SNEGSKA (reference sequence). Trimming took 5 bases from V and 10 from J, leaving 12 bases between them. This CDR3 has 11 amino acids. The CDR3 region has the DNA TGCAGTGCTGGTGCATCCCCGGAGCAGTTCTTC. Protein sequence: CSAGASPEQFF.

The V and J genes are TRBV6-1 and TRBJ2-7, with D hard to call. Germline assignment: CDR1 MNHNS and CDR2 SASEGT. Trimming pared 11 bases from V and 3 bases from J, leaving 17 bases between. This CDR3 region has 13 residues. CDR3 in DNA: TGTGCCGCCTCTTTTCTGACCGACTACGAGCAGTACTTC. Translated, it gives CAASFLTDYEQYF.

The V gene is TRBV10-3, the J gene TRBJ2-7; TRBD2 agrees at 13 bases. Germline values: CDR1 ENHRY, CDR2 SYGVKD. V lost 0 bases, J lost 9 bases, and 17 bases stayed unmatched. This CDR3 region has 19 residues. The CDR3 region is CAISESLGRRTSGRDGQYF. CDR3 coding DNA: TGTGCCATCAGTGAGTCTCTGGGGCGCCGGACTAGCGGGAGAGATGGGCAGTACTTC.

The CDR3 DNA is TGTGCCAGCAGCTTAGGGCCCCCGGGCGAGCAGTACTTC. Translated: CASSLGPPGEQYF. V gene TRBV7-8 combines with J gene TRBJ2-7; D remains ambiguous. With 1 base removed from V and 6 bases from J, the gap between germline ends came to 10 bases. The CDR3 covers 13 residues. The germline CDR1 and CDR2 sequences are SGHVS and FQNEAQ.

This chain uses TRBV6-6 with TRBJ2-1; D uncertain. V was shortened by 7 bases and J by 0 bases, with 16 bases between the two germline ends. The CDR3 is made up of 16 amino acids. Germline-derived CDR1 and CDR2 are MNHNY and SVGAGI (reference sequence). DNA of the CDR3: TGTGCCAGCACCGAGCTAGGGCTTAGCTCCTACAATGAGCAGTTCTTC. Encoded protein: CASTELGLSSYNEQFF.

This rearrangement joins TRBV27 to TRBJ1-3, with TRBD1 identical over 9 bases. J was trimmed by 4 bases and V by 6 bases; bases with no gene match: 7. CDR1 is MNHEY, CDR2 SMNVEV, per germline (reference sequence). This CDR3 has 15 amino acids. The CDR3 DNA reads TGTGCCAGCAGCTATGGGACAGGGAAAGGAAACACCATATATTTT. This codes for CASSYGTGKGNTIYF.

The rearrangement uses TRBV10-2 and TRBJ1-1; 9 bases map to TRBD1. The CDR3 is made up of 15 amino acids. The germline gives CDR1 WSHSY, CDR2 SAAADI. Trimming took 10 bases from V and 1 from J; bases not matched to a gene: 10. CDR3 loop: CATDLDRGKNTEAFF. In nucleotides, the CDR3 is TGCGCCACCGATCTGGACAGGGGTAAGAACACTGAAGCTTTCTTT.

J is TRBJ2-3 and V is TRBV6-5; D uncertain. The CDR3 runs 15 residues. Germline-derived CDR1 and CDR2 are MNHEY and SVGAGI. With 2 bases removed from V and 0 bases from J, the gap between germline ends came to 9 bases. The CDR3 DNA is TGTGCCAGCAGTTACAGCGACGCTAGCACAGATACGCAGTATTTT. Protein product: CASSYSDASTDTQYF.

The chain carries TRBV19 and TRBJ1-2; D might be TRBD1 (6 bases). CDR1 and CDR2 (germline): LNHDA, SQIVND (reference sequence). The CDR3 is made up of 13 amino acids. V shed 5 bases and J shed 4 bases, with 11 bases lying between them. CDR3 sequence (DNA): TGTGCCAGTAGTCGACAGGTCCCCTATGGCTACACCTTC. As protein: CASSRQVPYGYTF. The full variable domain, with the rest looked up from reference TRBV19 and TRBJ1-2, is DGGITQSPKYLFRKEGQNVTLSCEQNLNHDAMYWYRQDPGQGLRLIYYSQIVNDFQKGDIAEGYSVSREKKESFPLTVTSAQKNPTAFYLCASSRQVPYGYTFGSGTRLTVV.

This clone was counted once. V and J are TRBV6-5 and TRBJ1-2; the match to TRBD1 covers 7 bases. The ends lost 5 bases at V and 8 bases at J; junction bases unmatched: 8. The CDR3 totals 13 residues. Germline V lookup: CDR1 MNHEY, CDR2 SVGAGI. The CDR3 protein is CASSVTGRIGYTF. DNA for the CDR3: TGTGCCAGCAGTGTGACAGGGAGGATCGGCTACACCTTC.

This sequence joins TRBV27 and TRBJ2-5; weak D call: TRBD1 (5 bases). This CDR3 spans 14 amino acids. Per the germline V gene, CDR1 is MNHEY and CDR2 is SMNVEV (reference sequence). V lost 8 bases to trimming and J lost 4 bases, with 17 bases between them. This CDR3 is CASSRVGQAETQYF. The DNA of the CDR3 is TGTGCCAGCTCAAGGGTGGGGCAGGCAGAGACCCAGTACTTC.

The V gene is TRBV10-3, the J gene TRBJ2-7, with 8 bases identical to TRBD1. The CDR3 is 14 residues long. The V gene's germline CDR1 is ENHRY and CDR2 SYGVKD. Trimming removed 6 bases from V and 4 bases from J; junction bases left unmatched: 8. The CDR3 sequence is CAISADRVGYEQYF. CDR3 DNA: TGTGCCATCAGCGCGGACAGGGTGGGTTACGAGCAGTACTTC.

The chain has TRBV30 and TRBJ1-1, with D uncertain. V was shortened by 3 bases and J by 1 base, with 9 bases between the two germline ends. This CDR3 has 13 amino acids. The germline V gene has CDR1 GTSNPN and CDR2 SVGIG (reference sequence). CDR3 loop: CAWSAQENTEAFF. The CDR3, as DNA: TGTGCCTGGAGCGCCCAAGAGAACACTGAAGCTTTCTTT.

This rearrangement joins TRBV28 to TRBJ2-1; 8 bases fit TRBD2. Germline V gene lookup returns CDR1 MDHEN and CDR2 SYDVKM. The CDR3 is 14 residues long. Trimming at V came to 6 bases and at J to 3 bases, leaving 4 bases not matched to a gene. The chain's CDR3 is CASRVAGNYNEQFF. The CDR3 coding sequence is TGTGCCAGCAGGGTAGCGGGAAACTACAATGAGCAGTTCTTC.

This clone was seen only a few times. This chain links TRBV18 with TRBJ1-3; maybe TRBD1 (5 bases). V dropped 10 bases and J dropped 1 base, with 8 bases sitting between them. Germline-derived CDR1 and CDR2 are KGHSH and LQKENI. The CDR3 length is 12 residues. The CDR3 bases are TGTGCCAACCAGGGTTCTGGAAACACCATATATTTT. Translating it yields CANQGSGNTIYF.

This clone was seen only a few times. The chain combines TRBV11-2 with TRBJ2-7; 9 nucleotides align to TRBD2. After removal of 3 bases from V and 1 base from J, the junction contained 13 bases not matched to a gene. There are 18 residues in the CDR3. Germline V gene sequence: CDR1 SGHAT, CDR2 FQNNGV. This CDR3 reads CASSFPSGKGILSYEQYF. CDR3 DNA: TGTGCCAGCAGCTTCCCTAGCGGGAAGGGAATTTTGTCCTACGAGCAGTACTTC.

The V and J genes are TRBV29-1 and TRBJ1-1, with D possibly being TRBD1 (6 bases). Germline CDR1 is SQVTM and CDR2 is ANQGSEA. Trimming removed 6 bases at V and 6 bases at J, with 20 bases between. The length of the CDR3 is 14 residues. The CDR3 loop is CSVGGRGEFSEAFF. The CDR3 nucleotides read TGCAGCGTGGGGGGCAGGGGAGAGTTTTCTGAAGCTTTCTTT. Full variable domain (rest looked up from reference TRBV29-1 and TRBJ1-1): SAVISQKPSRDICQRGTSLTIQCQVDSQVTMMFWYRQQPGQSLTLIATANQGSEATYESGFVIDKFPISRPNLTFSTLTVSNMSPEDSSIYLCSVGGRGEFSEAFFGQGTRLTVV.

The genes are TRBV11-3 and TRBJ2-1; 8 bases fit TRBD1. Trimming removed 5 bases from V and 5 bases from J; junction bases left unmatched: 5. The CDR3 is 14 residues long. Germline loops: CDR1 SGHNT, CDR2 YENEEA. The CDR3 spells CASSIGQGNNEQFF. As DNA, the CDR3 is TGTGCCAGCAGCATCGGACAGGGAAACAATGAGCAGTTCTTC.

The DNA for the CDR3 is TGTGCCAGCTCACCCTTAACAGGGACTGGGGCCAACGTCCTGACTTTC. It is translated as CASSPLTGTGANVLTF. This chain connects TRBV18 to TRBJ2-6, with D tentatively TRBD1 (6 bases). Germline values: CDR1 KGHSH, CDR2 LQKENI. This CDR3 has 16 amino acids. Deletions cut 3 bases from V and 2 bases from J, with 11 bases between.

The chain carries TRBV27 and TRBJ2-6; D possibly corresponds to TRBD2 (5 bases). The CDR3 sequence is 15 residues long. Per the germline V gene, CDR1 is MNHEY and CDR2 is SMNVEV (reference sequence). Trimming left V 5 bases short and J 4 bases short, with 12 bases between. In DNA form, the CDR3 reads TGTGCCAGCAGTCCTACGGGGTCAGGGGCCAACGTCCTGACTTTC. It encodes CASSPTGSGANVLTF. Full variable domain (outside the CDR3, taken from reference TRBV27 and TRBJ2-6): EAQVTQNPRYLITVTGKKLTVTCSQNMNHEYMSWYRQDPGLGLRQIYYSMNVEVTDKGDVPEGYKVSRKEKRNFPLILESPSPNQTSLYFCASSPTGSGANVLTFGAGSRLTVL.

The rearrangement uses TRBV11-2 and TRBJ1-1; 7 bases are a match to TRBD1. This CDR3 is built from 15 residues. Germline-derived CDR1 and CDR2 are SGHAT and FQNNGV. The junction had 4 bases not matched to a gene; V was cut back by 3 bases and J by 0 bases. The CDR3 DNA sequence: TGTGCCAGCAGCTTGACGGACAGGCTGAACACTGAAGCTTTCTTT. Amino acids: CASSLTDRLNTEAFF.

The genes are TRBV7-9 and TRBJ1-4; D not certain. Trimming cost V 1 base and J 4 bases, with 10 bases left between them. The CDR3 sequence is 15 residues long. Germline lookup yields CDR1 SEHNR and CDR2 FQNEAQ (reference sequence). The CDR3 loop reads CASSLEPAYNEKLFF. The CDR3 nucleotides are TGTGCCAGCAGCTTAGAACCGGCCTATAATGAAAAACTGTTTTTT.

This chain connects TRBV30 to TRBJ1-5; D ambiguous. The CDR3 consists of 15 residues. V was shortened by 3 bases and J by 3 bases, with 15 bases between the two germline ends. Germline-derived CDR1 and CDR2 are GTSNPN and SVGIG (reference sequence). In DNA, the CDR3 is TGTGCCTGGAGCCAACTAGCGGGAGTCAATCAGCCCCAGCATTTT. It encodes CAWSQLAGVNQPQHF.

This sequence joins TRBV30 and TRBJ2-7; 8 bases align to TRBD1. CDR1 is GTSNPN, CDR2 SVGIG, per germline (reference sequence). With V trimmed by 2 bases and J by 2 bases, 8 bases remained unmatched. The CDR3 spans 15 residues. The DNA for the CDR3 is TGTGCCTGGAGTTTGCGGACAGGGTCCCCCTACGAGCAGTACTTC. It yields the protein CAWSLRTGSPYEQYF. Filled out from reference TRBV30 and TRBJ2-7, the complete variable domain reads SQTIHQWPATLVQPVGSPLSLECTVEGTSNPNLYWYRQAAGRGLQLLFYSVGIGQISSEVPQNLSASRPQDRQFILSSKKLLLSDSGFYLCAWSLRTGSPYEQYFGPGTRLTVT.

V usage is TRBV18 and J usage is TRBJ2-1, with 7 nucleotides matching TRBD2. Trimming removed 3 bases from V and 1 base from J; junction bases left unmatched: 6. The CDR3 covers 16 residues. Germline-derived CDR1 and CDR2 are KGHSH and LQKENI. CDR3 nucleotide sequence: TGTGCCAGCTCACCGGGAGGGCCAGGTTCCTACAATGAGCAGTTCTTC. It yields the protein CASSPGGPGSYNEQFF.

The V and J genes are TRBV27 and TRBJ1-1; perhaps TRBD1 as D (5 bases). Germline V CDR1 and CDR2: MNHEY, SMNVEV (reference sequence). This CDR3 spans 13 amino acids. Trimming removed 3 bases at V and 8 bases at J, with 13 bases between. This CDR3 reads CASSFGDLGEAFF. CDR3 nucleotide sequence: TGTGCCAGCAGTTTTGGGGACCTCGGGGAAGCTTTCTTT.